The source of this TCR beta chain is a study of T cell changes during pregnancy in multiple sclerosis. This CDR3 has 15 amino acids. The germline V gene encodes CDR1 MDHEN and CDR2 SYDVKM. V lost 4 bases, J lost 3 bases, and 7 bases stayed unmatched. Here immunoSEQ multiplex PCR was the method, and the copy in TCRdb shows in-frame clones only, minus some. This table holds around 48,000 clones, roughly 85% found once. This TCR came from a female donor with multiple sclerosis, enrolled in a pregnancy study. This material consisted of CD4+ T cells from peripheral blood mononuclear cells, taken in the second trimester of pregnancy. V gene TRBV28 combines with J gene TRBJ2-5, with 8 bases identical to TRBD2. The DNA for the CDR3 is TGTGCCAGCAGTTCCTGGGGAGCGGGGGAAGAGACCCAGTACTTC. The encoded protein is CASSSWGAGEETQYF.